One sample yielded the 29 T cell receptor beta chains listed below, sequenced in a study of blood T cell repertoires in COVID-19. Produced via immunoSEQ multiplex PCR; TCRdb's table is partial and in-frame only. Altogether some 530,000 clones are present, roughly nine tenths being singletons, with the ten largest covering around 7.9%. The sequenced sample was PBMCs or T cells enriched from blood (not recorded which). Every receptor here comes from a woman aged 55-69 years who had recovered from COVID-19.

This clone has only one observation. The gene calls are TRBV6-6 and TRBJ1-4; TRBD1 might be the D (5 bases). The CDR3 runs 17 residues. The V and J ends lost 5 bases and 13 bases respectively, with 29 bases between them. Germline-derived CDR1 and CDR2 are MNHNY and SVGAGI (reference sequence). CDR3 bases: TGTGCCAGCAGTCCCGACACTGGGGGGGTGAGAGAGCGAGGACTGTTTTTT. Protein sequence: CASSPDTGGVRERGLFF.

This clone was counted only a few times. This chain connects TRBV19 to TRBJ1-4, with 8 bases that match TRBD1. CDR1 is LNHDA and CDR2 is SQIVND in the germline V gene (reference sequence). CDR3 length: 13 residues. J lost 7 bases, V lost 7 bases, and 5 bases had no gene match. The CDR3 DNA reads TGTGCCAGTACCGGACAGGGAGGTGAAAAACTGTTTTTT. This sequence encodes CASTGQGGEKLFF.

The gene calls are TRBV19 and TRBJ1-4; possible D gene TRBD1, 5 bases. The V gene's germline CDR1 is LNHDA and CDR2 SQIVND (reference sequence). The CDR3 totals 14 residues. The V and J ends lost 3 bases and 9 bases respectively, with 14 bases between them. CDR3 nucleotide sequence: TGTGCCAGTAGTATGCGGGACCCGGGGAAAAAACTGTTTTTT. Protein sequence: CASSMRDPGKKLFF.

The V call is TRBV6-2 or TRBV6-3, the J call TRBJ1-2; TRBD1 might be the D (5 bases). This CDR3 region has 13 residues. Trimming cost V 2 bases and J 4 bases, with 8 bases left between them. Germline lookup yields CDR1 MNHEY and CDR2 SVGEGT. In DNA, the CDR3 is TGTGCCAGCAGTTACGGGGACTTCTATGGCTACACCTTC. It specifies CASSYGDFYGYTF.

CDR3 in amino acids: CASRFPGQGGEKLFF. The CDR3 DNA sequence: TGCGCCAGCAGATTTCCGGGACAGGGCGGTGAAAAACTGTTTTTT. The V call is TRBV10-2, the J call TRBJ1-4, with TRBD1 matching 9 bases. This CDR3 contains 15 residues. V dropped 6 bases and J dropped 7; count of bases not matched to a gene: 9. Germline V gene lookup returns CDR1 WSHSY and CDR2 SAAADI.

The chain combines TRBV10-3 with TRBJ1-6; 7 bases are a match to TRBD1. CDR3 length: 12 residues. In germline, CDR1 is ENHRY, CDR2 SYGVKD. V was clipped by 10 bases and J by 7 bases; unmatched bases: 4. This chain's CDR3 is CATGTANSPLHF. CDR3 DNA sequence: TGTGCCACCGGGACAGCCAATTCACCCCTCCACTTT.

J is TRBJ2-3 and V is TRBV28, with 11 bases identical to TRBD2. Germline V lookup: CDR1 MDHEN, CDR2 SYDVKM. CDR3 size: 19 residues. The ends lost 4 bases at V and 4 bases at J; junction bases unmatched: 16. The CDR3 reads CASSSQTSGAPRRADTQYF. The DNA for the CDR3 is TGTGCCAGCAGTTCTCAGACTAGCGGGGCGCCCCGACGGGCAGATACGCAGTATTTT. Complete variable domain (other parts from reference TRBV28 and TRBJ2-3): DVKVTQSSRYLVKRTGEKVFLECVQDMDHENMFWYRQDPGLGLRLIYFSYDVKMKEKGDIPEGYSVSREKKERFSLILESASTNQTSMYLCASSSQTSGAPRRADTQYFGPGTRLTVL.

The rearrangement links TRBV4-1 to TRBJ1-1; D remains unclear. The CDR3 is 14 residues long. The V end lost 5 bases, the J end lost 0 bases, and 10 bases lay between the germline ends. Germline values: CDR1 MGHRA, CDR2 YSYEKL. The CDR3, as DNA: TGCGCCAGCAGCACACCCCCCATGAACACTGAAGCTTTCTTT. Amino acids: CASSTPPMNTEAFF.

The chain is built from TRBV5-1 and TRBJ2-1; 9 nucleotides align to TRBD1. This CDR3 contains 15 residues. Germline V gene lookup returns CDR1 SGHRS and CDR2 YFSETQ. The junction had 4 bases not matched to a gene; V was cut back by 0 bases and J by 6 bases. CDR3 protein: CASSLGGQGTNEQFF. As DNA, the CDR3 is TGCGCCAGCAGCTTGGGGGGACAGGGTACCAATGAGCAGTTCTTC.

The V and J genes are TRBV24-1 and TRBJ1-4; 9 bases map to TRBD1. Germline V gives CDR1 KGHDR, CDR2 SFDVKD. The CDR3 contains 15 residues. The trim removed 5 bases at V and 4 bases at J, leaving 4 bases unmatched. CDR3 sequence (DNA): TGTGCCACCAGTGTCGGACAGGGGTTTAATGAAAAACTGTTTTTT. Protein: CATSVGQGFNEKLFF.

Concerning this clone itself: The sample contains more than one DNA sequence encoding this CDR3. CDR3: CASRQGANTGELFF. The CDR3, as DNA: TGTGCCAGCAGACAGGGGGCGAACACCGGGGAGCTGTTTTTT. This rearrangement joins TRBV6-5 to TRBJ2-2; TRBD1 aligns across 8 bases. Germline CDR1 and CDR2: MNHEY and SVGAGI. This CDR3 is built from 14 residues. V was pared by 6 bases and J by 0 bases, with 0 bases of the junction left unmatched.

The chain uses TRBV12-5 and TRBJ1-6; D might be TRBD1 (6 bases). V lost 9 bases and J lost 4, with 10 bases in between. This CDR3 is 13 amino acids long. Germline-derived CDR1 and CDR2 are LGHNT and FRNRAP. CDR3 nucleotides: TGTGCTAGCCGACAGGTGTATAATTCACCCCTCCACTTT. This gives the protein CASRQVYNSPLHF.

This clone was found once. The chain links TRBV7-8 to TRBJ2-2, with 8 bases matching TRBD2. Germline assignment: CDR1 SGHVS and CDR2 FQNEAQ. This CDR3 has 15 residues. The V segment lost 1 base and the J segment 8 bases; nucleotides outside the gene matches: 6. This chain's CDR3 is CASSLERGGPGELFF. The DNA of the CDR3 is TGTGCCAGCAGCTTAGAACGGGGGGGCCCTGGGGAGCTGTTTTTT.

This clone was seen a single time. The CDR3 nucleotides read TGTGCCATCGCCGGGACAGGGAACACTGAAGCTTTCTTT. Residues: CAIAGTGNTEAFF. This chain links TRBV10-3 with TRBJ1-1; 8 bases line up with TRBD1. J was trimmed by 1 base and V by 8 bases; bases with no gene match: 3. The CDR3 totals 13 residues. CDR1 and CDR2 from the germline V gene are ENHRY and SYGVKD.

The rearrangement joins TRBV14 to TRBJ2-7; D remains unclear. V lost 5 bases, J lost 0 bases, and 8 bases lay in between. CDR3 size: 13 residues. Germline-derived CDR1 and CDR2 are SGHDN and FVKESK. CDR3 loop: CASSFSASYEQYV. In DNA form, the CDR3 reads TGTGCCAGCAGCTTTAGTGCCTCCTACGAGCAGTACGTC.

The V call is TRBV2, the J call TRBJ1-2; D is unresolved. This CDR3 comprises 11 residues. Trimming shortened V by 6 bases and J by 4 bases, and 6 bases separated the two germline ends. Germline lookup yields CDR1 SNHLY and CDR2 FYNNEI. The CDR3 DNA is TGTGCCAGCAGGACACTCTATGGCTACACCTTC. Translating it yields CASRTLYGYTF. Together with reference TRBV2 and TRBJ1-2, the CDR3 gives the full variable domain: EPEVTQTPSHQVTQMGQEVILRCVPISNHLYFYWYRQILGQKVEFLVSFYNNEISEKSEIFDDQFSVERPDGSNFTLKIRSTKLEDSAMYFCASRTLYGYTFGSGTRLTVV.

This clone appeared a few times. The chain couples TRBV5-8 to TRBJ1-5; D gene uncertain. The V gene's germline CDR1 is SGHTS and CDR2 YDEGEE. The V gene lost 1 base and the J gene lost 6 bases, with 14 bases spanning the gap. This CDR3 is 15 amino acids long. CDR3 in DNA: TGTGCCAGCAGCTTGATCTATACCCGGGGTCAGCCCCAGCATTTT. Translation gives CASSLIYTRGQPQHF.

Only one count was recorded for this clone. The chain recombines TRBV2 with TRBJ1-5; the D is unclear. This CDR3 is 13 amino acids long. CDR1 and CDR2 (germline): SNHLY, FYNNEI. The V end was cut by 2 bases, the J end by 0 bases, with 2 bases between. This chain's CDR3 is CASSEYSNQPQHF. The CDR3 region has the DNA TGTGCCAGCAGTGAATATAGCAATCAGCCCCAGCATTTT. The variable domain in full, completed from reference TRBV2 and TRBJ1-5, reads EPEVTQTPSHQVTQMGQEVILRCVPISNHLYFYWYRQILGQKVEFLVSFYNNEISEKSEIFDDQFSVERPDGSNFTLKIRSTKLEDSAMYFCASSEYSNQPQHFGDGTRLSIL.

V and J are TRBV4-2 and TRBJ2-1; 7 bases line up with TRBD2. The trim removed 1 base at V and 4 bases at J, leaving 7 bases unmatched. Germline values: CDR1 LGHNA, CDR2 YNFKEQ. The CDR3 spans 16 residues. The CDR3 region is CASSQGWAGEYNEQFF. DNA for the CDR3: TGTGCCAGCAGCCAAGGGTGGGCGGGGGAGTACAATGAGCAGTTCTTC.

The genes are TRBV4-1 and TRBJ1-1; TRBD1 is a possible D gene (5 bases). The CDR3 has 15 amino acids. V was shortened by 4 bases and J by 3 bases, with 15 bases between the two germline ends. The germline CDR1 and CDR2 sequences are MGHRA and YSYEKL. CDR3 residues: CASSRGAGRYTEAFF. The DNA of the CDR3 is TGCGCCAGCAGCCGAGGTGCAGGGAGGTACACTGAAGCTTTCTTT.

The chain uses TRBV4-1 and TRBJ2-1, with D possibly TRBD1 on 6 matching bases. Germline loops: CDR1 MGHRA, CDR2 YSYEKL. Trimming took 4 bases from V and 6 from J, leaving 13 bases between them. The CDR3 runs to 14 residues. The DNA for the CDR3 is TGCGCCAGCAGCCCCGCCCCAGGGGTCAATGAGCAGTTCTTC. Protein product: CASSPAPGVNEQFF.

The chain has TRBV14 and TRBJ2-1; possibly TRBD1 for D (5 bases). The CDR3 is 15 residues long. CDR1 is SGHDN and CDR2 is FVKESK in the germline V gene. Trimming left V 1 base short and J 1 base short, with 8 bases between. CDR3 in amino acids: CASSQGGLSYNEQFF. DNA of the CDR3: TGTGCCAGCAGCCAAGGGGGCCTGTCCTACAATGAGCAGTTCTTC.

The CDR3 is CSVDGTGNYGYTF. The CDR3 DNA reads TGCAGCGTTGACGGGACAGGGAACTATGGCTACACCTTC. This chain connects TRBV29-1 to TRBJ1-2; 9 nucleotides match TRBD1. V lost 3 bases to trimming and J lost 2 bases; unmatched junction nucleotides: 1. CDR3 length equals 13 residues. Germline values: CDR1 SQVTM, CDR2 ANQGSEA.

The rearrangement uses TRBV21-1 and TRBJ2-4; whether TRBD2, the table's D call, matches the DNA was not checked. TRBV21-1 constitutes a pseudogene. The CDR3 length is 23 residues. The chain's CDR3 is CASSKGEGLARSRSVSTKNIQYF. The CDR3 DNA reads as TGTGCCAGCAGCAAAGGGGAGGGACTAGCGCGTTCCCGAAGCGTTAGTACCAAAAACATTCAGTACTTC.

The chain has TRBV12-3 or TRBV12-4 and TRBJ1-2; unclear D gene. Trimming stripped 5 bases from V and 8 bases from J, with 15 bases between. CDR3 length: 13 residues. In nucleotides, the CDR3 is TGTGCCAGCAGTCCGGCGGGGTATAGGGGCTACACCTTC. This translates into CASSPAGYRGYTF.

This clone has a single count. This chain joins TRBV6-5 and TRBJ2-5; TRBD1 might be the D (6 bases). The CDR3 length is 13 residues. Deletions cut 5 bases from V and 5 bases from J, with 12 bases between. CDR1 MNHEY and CDR2 SVGAGI come from the germline V gene. The CDR3 DNA is TGTGCCAGCAGTAGACAGGTCGGGGAGACCCAGTACTTC. Protein: CASSRQVGETQYF.

This sequence joins TRBV5-1 and TRBJ1-3, with 7 positions matching TRBD1. The CDR3 is 14 amino acids. The junction had 3 bases not matched to a gene; V was cut back by 6 bases and J by 0 bases. CDR1 is SGHRS, CDR2 YFSETQ, per germline. DNA for the CDR3: TGCGCCAGCACCGGGACAGACTCTGGAAACACCATATATTTT. Protein: CASTGTDSGNTIYF.

The chain recombines TRBV11-2 with TRBJ2-2; 7 nucleotides match TRBD2. Germline assignment: CDR1 SGHAT and CDR2 FQNNGV. This CDR3 contains 14 residues. CDR3 sequence reads: CASGAVGNTGELFF. The CDR3 DNA reads as TGTGCGAGCGGGGCGGTTGGAAACACCGGGGAGCTGTTTTTT.

The V and J genes are TRBV5-1 and TRBJ1-1, with D possibly TRBD1 on 6 matching bases. CDR3 length: 15 amino acids. The V end lost 2 bases, the J end lost 1 base, and 12 bases lay between the germline ends. Germline values: CDR1 SGHRS, CDR2 YFSETQ. The chain's CDR3 is CASSFQGKKNTEAFF. DNA for the CDR3: TGCGCCAGCAGCTTCCAGGGGAAGAAGAACACTGAAGCTTTCTTT.